This TCR beta chain was found in a study of OX40 agonist ivuxolimab in advanced cancers. Study-wide background: People in dose escalation had one of these cancers: hepatocellular carcinoma, melanoma, renal cell or head and neck cancer.

A word on this clone: Its antigen is as yet unknown.

The data were produced by immunoSEQ multiplex PCR, yet TCRdb's version contains in-frame clones alone and is incomplete. The table includes over 55,000 clones, less than 90% detected once. V was clipped by 6 bases and J by 7 bases, with 16 bases between them. CDR3 length: 14 amino acids. CDR1 and CDR2 (germline): MNHEY, SVGAGI. Study-wide findings and caveats: Relative to CD4+ cells, CD8+ T cells on average had more expanded clones.

The rearrangement uses TRBV6-5 and TRBJ1-5, with D unclear. This receptor was obtained from an adult with an advanced solid tumor such as melanoma, head and neck, liver or kidney cancer. The sample was CD4+ or CD8+ T cells sorted from blood, taken in a trial of the OX40 agonist ivuxolimab. CDR3 sequence reads: CASSLGIGRQPQHF. In DNA form, the CDR3 reads TGTGCCAGCAGCCTCGGGATAGGCAGGCAGCCCCAGCATTTT.